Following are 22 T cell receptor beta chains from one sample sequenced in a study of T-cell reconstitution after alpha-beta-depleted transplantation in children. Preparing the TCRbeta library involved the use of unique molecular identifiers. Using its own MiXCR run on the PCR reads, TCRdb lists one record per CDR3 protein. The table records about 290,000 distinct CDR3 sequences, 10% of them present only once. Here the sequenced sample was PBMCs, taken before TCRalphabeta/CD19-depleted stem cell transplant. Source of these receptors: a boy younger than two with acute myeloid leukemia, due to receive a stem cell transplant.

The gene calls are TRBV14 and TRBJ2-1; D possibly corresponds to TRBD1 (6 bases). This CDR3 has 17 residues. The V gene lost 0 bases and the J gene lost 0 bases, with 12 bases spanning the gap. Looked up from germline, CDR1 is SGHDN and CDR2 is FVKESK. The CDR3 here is CASSQDRGLSSYNEQFF. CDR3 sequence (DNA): TGTGCCAGCAGCCAAGACAGGGGCTTAAGCTCCTACAATGAGCAGTTCTTC.

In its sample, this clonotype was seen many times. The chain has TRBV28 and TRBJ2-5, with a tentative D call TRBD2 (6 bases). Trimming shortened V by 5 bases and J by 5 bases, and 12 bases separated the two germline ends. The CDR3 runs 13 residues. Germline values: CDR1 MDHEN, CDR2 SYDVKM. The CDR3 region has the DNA TGTGCCAGCAGTCCCCGGGGGTGGGAGACCCAGTACTTC. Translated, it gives CASSPRGWETQYF.

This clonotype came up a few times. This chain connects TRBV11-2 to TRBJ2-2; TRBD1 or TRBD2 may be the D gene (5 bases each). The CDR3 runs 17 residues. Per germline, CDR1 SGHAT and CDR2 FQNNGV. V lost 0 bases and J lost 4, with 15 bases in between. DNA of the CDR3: TGTGCCAGCAGCTTAGACCCGGGACGACACGGCACCGGGGAGCTGTTTTTT. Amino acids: CASSLDPGRHGTGELFF.

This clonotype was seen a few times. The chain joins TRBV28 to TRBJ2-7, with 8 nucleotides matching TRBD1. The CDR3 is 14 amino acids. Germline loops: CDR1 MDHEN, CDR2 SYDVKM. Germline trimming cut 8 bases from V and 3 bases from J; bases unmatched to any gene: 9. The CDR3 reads CASGETGDLYEQYF. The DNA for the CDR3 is TGTGCCAGCGGGGAGACAGGGGACCTCTACGAGCAGTACTTC.

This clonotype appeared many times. The CDR3 sequence: CASSTGSFQITDTQYF. The CDR3 DNA sequence: TGTGCCAGCAGTACAGGGTCCTTTCAGATCACAGATACGCAGTATTTT. The chain carries TRBV6-5 and TRBJ2-3; D is perhaps TRBD1 (6 bases). The V gene lost 5 bases and the J gene lost 2 bases, with 17 bases spanning the gap. Germline V CDR1 and CDR2: MNHEY, SVGAGI. This CDR3 spans 16 amino acids.

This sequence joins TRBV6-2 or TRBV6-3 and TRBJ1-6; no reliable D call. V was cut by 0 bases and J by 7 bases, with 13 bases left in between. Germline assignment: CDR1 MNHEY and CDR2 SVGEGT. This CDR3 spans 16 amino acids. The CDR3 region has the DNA TGTGCCAGCAGTTACTCGGCCAGAATACTGAATTCACCCCTCCACTTT. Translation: CASSYSARILNSPLHF.

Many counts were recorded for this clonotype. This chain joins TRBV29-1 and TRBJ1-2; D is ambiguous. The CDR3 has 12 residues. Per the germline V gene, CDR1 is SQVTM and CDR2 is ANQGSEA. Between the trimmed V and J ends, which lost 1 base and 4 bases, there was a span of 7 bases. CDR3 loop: CSVEANVYGYTF. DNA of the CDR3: TGCAGCGTTGAAGCCAACGTCTATGGCTACACCTTC.

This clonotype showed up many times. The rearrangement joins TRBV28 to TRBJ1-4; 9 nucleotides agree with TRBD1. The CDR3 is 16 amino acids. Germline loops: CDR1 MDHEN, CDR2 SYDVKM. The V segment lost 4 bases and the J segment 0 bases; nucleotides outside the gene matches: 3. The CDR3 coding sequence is TGTGCCAGCAGTTCGTACAGGGGGCCAACTAATGAAAAACTGTTTTTT. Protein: CASSSYRGPTNEKLFF.

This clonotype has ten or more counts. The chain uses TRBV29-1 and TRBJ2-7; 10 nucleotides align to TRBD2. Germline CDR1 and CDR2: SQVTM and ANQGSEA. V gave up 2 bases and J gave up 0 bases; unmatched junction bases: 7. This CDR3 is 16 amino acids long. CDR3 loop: CSVEWSSGSVSYEQYF. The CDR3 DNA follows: TGCAGCGTTGAATGGTCTAGCGGGAGCGTCTCCTACGAGCAGTACTTC.

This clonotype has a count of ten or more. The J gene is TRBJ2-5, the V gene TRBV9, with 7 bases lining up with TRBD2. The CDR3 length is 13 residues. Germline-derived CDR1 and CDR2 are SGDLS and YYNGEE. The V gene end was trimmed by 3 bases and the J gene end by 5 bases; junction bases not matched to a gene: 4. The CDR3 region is CASSDGEGETQYF. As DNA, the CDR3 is TGTGCCAGCAGCGACGGGGAGGGGGAGACCCAGTACTTC.

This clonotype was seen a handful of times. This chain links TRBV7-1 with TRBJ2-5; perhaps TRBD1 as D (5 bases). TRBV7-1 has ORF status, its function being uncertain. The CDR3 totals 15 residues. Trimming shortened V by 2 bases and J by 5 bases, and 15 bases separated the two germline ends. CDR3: CASSSTRARQETQYF. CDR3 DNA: TGTGCCAGCAGCTCAACACGGGCCCGACAGGAGACCCAGTACTTC.

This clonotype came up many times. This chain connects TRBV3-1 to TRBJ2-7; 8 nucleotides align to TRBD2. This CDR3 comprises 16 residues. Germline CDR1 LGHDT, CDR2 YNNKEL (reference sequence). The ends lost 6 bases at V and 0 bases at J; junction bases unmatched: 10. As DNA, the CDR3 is TGTGCCAGCAGGCCTTCGGGGCGGGGGGCCTCCTACGAGCAGTACTTC. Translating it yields CASRPSGRGASYEQYF.

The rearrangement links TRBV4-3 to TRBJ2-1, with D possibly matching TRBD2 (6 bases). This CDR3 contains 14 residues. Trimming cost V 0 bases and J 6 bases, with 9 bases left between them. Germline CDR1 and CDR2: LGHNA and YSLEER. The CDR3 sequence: CASSQDPSANEQFF. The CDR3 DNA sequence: TGCGCCAGCAGCCAAGATCCTAGCGCCAATGAGCAGTTCTTC.

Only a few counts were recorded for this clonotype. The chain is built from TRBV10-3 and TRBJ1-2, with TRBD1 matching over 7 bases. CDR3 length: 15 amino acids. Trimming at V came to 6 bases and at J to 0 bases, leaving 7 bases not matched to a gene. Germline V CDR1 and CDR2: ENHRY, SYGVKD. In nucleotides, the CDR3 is TGTGCCATCAGGCGGGACAGAACTTCTAACTATGGCTACACCTTC. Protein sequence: CAIRRDRTSNYGYTF.

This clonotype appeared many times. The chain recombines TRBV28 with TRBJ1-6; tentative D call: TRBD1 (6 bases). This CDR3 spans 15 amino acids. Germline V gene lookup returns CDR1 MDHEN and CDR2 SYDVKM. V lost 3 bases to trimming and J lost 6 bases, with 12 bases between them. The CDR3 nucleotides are TGTGCCAGCAGTTTGGGGGGGGCCGTTAATTCACCCCTCCACTTT. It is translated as CASSLGGAVNSPLHF.

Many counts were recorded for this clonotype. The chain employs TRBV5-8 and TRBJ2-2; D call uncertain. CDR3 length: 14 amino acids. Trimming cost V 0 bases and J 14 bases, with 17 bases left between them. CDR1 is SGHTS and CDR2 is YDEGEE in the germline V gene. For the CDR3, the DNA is TGTGCCAGCAGCTTGGACGCGGCCCGACGTGTCCTGTTTTTT. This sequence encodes CASSLDAARRVLFF.

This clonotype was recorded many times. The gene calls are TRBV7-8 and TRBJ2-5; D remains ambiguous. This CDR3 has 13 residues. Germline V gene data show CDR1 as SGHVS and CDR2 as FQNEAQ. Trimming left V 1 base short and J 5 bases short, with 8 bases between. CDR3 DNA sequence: TGTGCCAGCAGCTTAGGCAGTTCTGAGACCCAGTACTTC. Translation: CASSLGSSETQYF.

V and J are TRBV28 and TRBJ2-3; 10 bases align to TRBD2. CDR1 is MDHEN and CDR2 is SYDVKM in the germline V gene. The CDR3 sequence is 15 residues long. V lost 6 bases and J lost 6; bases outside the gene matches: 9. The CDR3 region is CASSRTLAGVDTQYF. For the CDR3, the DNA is TGTGCCAGCAGCCGCACGCTAGCGGGAGTCGATACGCAGTATTTT.

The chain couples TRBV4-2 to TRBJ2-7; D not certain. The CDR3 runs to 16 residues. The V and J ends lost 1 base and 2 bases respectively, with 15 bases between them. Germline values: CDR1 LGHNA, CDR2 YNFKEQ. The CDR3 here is CASSQAVSTATYEQYF. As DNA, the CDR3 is TGTGCCAGCAGCCAAGCCGTGTCTACAGCTACCTACGAGCAGTACTTC.

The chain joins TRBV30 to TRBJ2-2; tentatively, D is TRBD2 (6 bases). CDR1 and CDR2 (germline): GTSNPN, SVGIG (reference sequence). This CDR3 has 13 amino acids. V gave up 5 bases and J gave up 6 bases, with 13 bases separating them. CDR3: CAWFPSGAGELFF. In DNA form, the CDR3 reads TGTGCCTGGTTTCCGTCGGGGGCCGGGGAGCTGTTTTTT.

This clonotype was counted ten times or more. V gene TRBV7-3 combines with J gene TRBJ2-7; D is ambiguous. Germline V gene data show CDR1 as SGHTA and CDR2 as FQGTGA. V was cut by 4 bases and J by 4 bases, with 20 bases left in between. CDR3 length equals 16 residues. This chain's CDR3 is CASSSLTSLPTYEQYF. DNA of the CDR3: TGTGCCAGCAGCTCCCTGACATCTCTCCCAACTTACGAGCAGTACTTC. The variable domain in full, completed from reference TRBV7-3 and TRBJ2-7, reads GAGVSQTPSNKVTEKGKYVELRCDPISGHTALYWYRQSLGQGPEFLIYFQGTGAADDSGLPNDRFFAVRPEGSVSTLKIQRTERGDSAVYLCASSSLTSLPTYEQYFGPGTRLTVT.

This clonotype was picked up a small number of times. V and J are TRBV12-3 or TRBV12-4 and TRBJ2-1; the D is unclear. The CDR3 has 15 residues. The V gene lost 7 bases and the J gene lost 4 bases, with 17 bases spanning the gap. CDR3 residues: CASIPSSLPYNEQFF. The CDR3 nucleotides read TGTGCCAGCATCCCTTCTAGTCTCCCTTACAATGAGCAGTTCTTC.